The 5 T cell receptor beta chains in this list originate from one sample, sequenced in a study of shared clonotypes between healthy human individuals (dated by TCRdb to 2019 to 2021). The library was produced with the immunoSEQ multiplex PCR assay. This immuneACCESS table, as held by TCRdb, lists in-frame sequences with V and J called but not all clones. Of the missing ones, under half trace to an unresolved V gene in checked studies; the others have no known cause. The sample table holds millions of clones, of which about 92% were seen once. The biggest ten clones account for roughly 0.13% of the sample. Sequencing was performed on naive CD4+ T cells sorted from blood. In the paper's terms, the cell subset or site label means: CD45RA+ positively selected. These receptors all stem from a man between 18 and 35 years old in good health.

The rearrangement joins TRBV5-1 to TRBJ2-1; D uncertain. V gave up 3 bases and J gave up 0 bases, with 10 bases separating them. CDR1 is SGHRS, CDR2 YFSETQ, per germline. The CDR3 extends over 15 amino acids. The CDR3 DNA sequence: TGCGCCAGCAGCTGGCGAGCTGGCTCCTACAATGAGCAGTTCTTC. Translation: CASSWRAGSYNEQFF.

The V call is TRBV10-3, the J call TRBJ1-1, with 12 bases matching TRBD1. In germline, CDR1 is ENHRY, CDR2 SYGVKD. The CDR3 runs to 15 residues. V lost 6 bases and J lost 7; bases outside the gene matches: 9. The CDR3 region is CAISPGQGARGEAFF. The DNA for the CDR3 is TGTGCCATCAGCCCGGGACAGGGGGCGCGGGGTGAAGCTTTCTTT.

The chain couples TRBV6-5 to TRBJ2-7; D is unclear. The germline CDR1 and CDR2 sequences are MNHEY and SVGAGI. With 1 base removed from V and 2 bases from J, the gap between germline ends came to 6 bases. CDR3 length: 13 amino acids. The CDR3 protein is CASSYLSAYEQYF. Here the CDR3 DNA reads TGTGCCAGCAGTTACTTGTCAGCCTACGAGCAGTACTTC.

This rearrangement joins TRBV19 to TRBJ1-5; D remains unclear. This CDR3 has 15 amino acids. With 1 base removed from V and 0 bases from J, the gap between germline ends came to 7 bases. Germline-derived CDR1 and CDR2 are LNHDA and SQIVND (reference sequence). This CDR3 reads CASSIGEDSNQPQHF. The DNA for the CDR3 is TGTGCCAGTAGTATAGGAGAGGATAGCAATCAGCCCCAGCATTTT.

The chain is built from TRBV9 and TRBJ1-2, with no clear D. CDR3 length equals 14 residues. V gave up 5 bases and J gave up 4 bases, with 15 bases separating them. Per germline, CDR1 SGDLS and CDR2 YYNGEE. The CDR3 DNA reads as TGTGCCAGCAGAGCGGACGGACCCTTCTATGGCTACACCTTC. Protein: CASRADGPFYGYTF. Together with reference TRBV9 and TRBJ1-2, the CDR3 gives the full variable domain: DSGVTQTPKHLITATGQRVTLRCSPRSGDLSVYWYQQSLDQGLQFLIQYYNGEERAKGNILERFSAQQFPDLHSELNLSSLELGDSALYFCASRADGPFYGYTFGSGTRLTVV.